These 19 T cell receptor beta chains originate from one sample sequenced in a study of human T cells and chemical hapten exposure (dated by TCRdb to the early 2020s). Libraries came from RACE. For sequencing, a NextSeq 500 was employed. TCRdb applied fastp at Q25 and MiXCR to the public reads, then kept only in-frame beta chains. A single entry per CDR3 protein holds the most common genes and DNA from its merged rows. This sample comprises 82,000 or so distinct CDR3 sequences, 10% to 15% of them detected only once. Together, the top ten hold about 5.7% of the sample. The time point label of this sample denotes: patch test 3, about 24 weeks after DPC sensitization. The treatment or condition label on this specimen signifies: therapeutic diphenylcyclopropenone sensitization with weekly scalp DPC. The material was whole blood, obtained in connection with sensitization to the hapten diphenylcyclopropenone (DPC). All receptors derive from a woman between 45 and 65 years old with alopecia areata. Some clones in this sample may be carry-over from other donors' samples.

The CDR3 loop is CASSSGLAGGPGNEQFF. For the CDR3, the DNA is TGCGCCAGCAGCTCGGGACTAGCGGGAGGGCCTGGCAATGAGCAGTTCTTC. The gene calls are TRBV5-1 and TRBJ2-1, with 16 bases identical to TRBD2. The germline CDR1 and CDR2 sequences are SGHRS and YFSETQ. The CDR3 is made up of 17 amino acids. With V trimmed by 3 bases and J by 6 bases, 6 bases remained unmatched.

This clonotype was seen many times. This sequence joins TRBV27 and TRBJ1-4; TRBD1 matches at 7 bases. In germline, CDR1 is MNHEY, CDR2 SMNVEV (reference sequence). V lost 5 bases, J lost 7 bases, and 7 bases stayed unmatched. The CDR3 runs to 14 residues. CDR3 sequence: CASSLQGRFEKLFF. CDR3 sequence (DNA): TGTGCCAGCAGTCTACAGGGGCGATTTGAAAAACTGTTTTTT.

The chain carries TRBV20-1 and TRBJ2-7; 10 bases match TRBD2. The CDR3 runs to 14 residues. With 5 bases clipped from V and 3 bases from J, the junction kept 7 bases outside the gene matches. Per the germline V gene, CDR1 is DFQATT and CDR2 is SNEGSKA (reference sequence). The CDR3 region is CSALPSGRLYEQYF. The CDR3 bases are TGCAGTGCTCTTCCTAGCGGGAGACTCTACGAGCAGTACTTC.

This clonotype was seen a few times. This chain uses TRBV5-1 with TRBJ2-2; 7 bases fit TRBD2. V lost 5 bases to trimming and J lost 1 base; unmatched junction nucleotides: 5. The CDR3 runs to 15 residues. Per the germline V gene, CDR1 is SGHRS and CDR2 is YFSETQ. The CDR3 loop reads CASRAASGNTGELFF. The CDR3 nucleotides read TGCGCCAGCAGGGCGGCTAGCGGGAACACCGGGGAGCTGTTTTTT. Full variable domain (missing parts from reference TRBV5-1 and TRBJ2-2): KAGVTQTPRYLIKTRGQQVTLSCSPISGHRSVSWYQQTPGQGLQFLFEYFSETQRNKGNFPGRFSGRQFSNSRSEMNVSTLELGDSALYLCASRAASGNTGELFFGEGSRLTVL.

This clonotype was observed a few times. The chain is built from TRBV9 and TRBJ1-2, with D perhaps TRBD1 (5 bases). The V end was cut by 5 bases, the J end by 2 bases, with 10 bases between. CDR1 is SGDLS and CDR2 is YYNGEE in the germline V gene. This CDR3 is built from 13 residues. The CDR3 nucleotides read TGTGCCAGCAGAGACAGATTAAACTATGGCTACACCTTC. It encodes CASRDRLNYGYTF.

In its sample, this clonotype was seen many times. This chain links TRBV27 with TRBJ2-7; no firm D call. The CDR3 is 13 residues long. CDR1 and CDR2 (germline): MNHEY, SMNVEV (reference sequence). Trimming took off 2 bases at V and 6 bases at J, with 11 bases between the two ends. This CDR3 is CASSLGNMVEQYF. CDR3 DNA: TGTGCCAGCAGTTTAGGGAACATGGTCGAGCAGTACTTC.

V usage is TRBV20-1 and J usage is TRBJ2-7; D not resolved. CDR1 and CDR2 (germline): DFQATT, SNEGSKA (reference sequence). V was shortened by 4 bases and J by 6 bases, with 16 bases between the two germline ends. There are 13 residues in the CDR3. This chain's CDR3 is CSANILVVGEQYF. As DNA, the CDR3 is TGCAGTGCTAACATTCTAGTAGTTGGCGAGCAGTACTTC.

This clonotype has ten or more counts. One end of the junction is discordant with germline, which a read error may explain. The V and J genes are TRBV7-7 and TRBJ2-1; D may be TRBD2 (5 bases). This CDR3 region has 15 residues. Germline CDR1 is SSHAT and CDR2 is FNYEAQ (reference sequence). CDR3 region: CASSSDSDPYNEQFF. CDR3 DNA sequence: TGTGCTAGCAGCTCCGATAGCGACCCCTACAATGAGCAGTTCTTC.

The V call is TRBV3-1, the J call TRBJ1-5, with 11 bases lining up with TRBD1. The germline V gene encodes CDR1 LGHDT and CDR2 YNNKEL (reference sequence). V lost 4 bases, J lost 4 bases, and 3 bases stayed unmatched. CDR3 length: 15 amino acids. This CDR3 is CASSRGTGGNQPQHF. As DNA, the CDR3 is TGTGCCAGCAGCCGAGGGACAGGGGGTAATCAGCCCCAGCATTTT.

This CDR3 reads CASSYRTGGDQPQHF. For the CDR3, the DNA is TGTGCCAGCAGCTACCGGACGGGCGGTGATCAGCCCCAGCATTTT. J is TRBJ1-5 and V is TRBV7-2; D call uncertain. The CDR3 totals 15 residues. V lost 4 bases to trimming and J lost 5 bases, with 15 bases between them. Germline V gene lookup returns CDR1 SGHTA and CDR2 FQGNSA.

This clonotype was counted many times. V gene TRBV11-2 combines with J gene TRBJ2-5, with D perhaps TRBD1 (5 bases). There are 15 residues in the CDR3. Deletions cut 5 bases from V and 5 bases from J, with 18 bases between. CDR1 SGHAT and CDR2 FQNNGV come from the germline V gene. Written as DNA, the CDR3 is TGTGCCAGCAGCCCGAGGCCAGGGCGAGACGAGACCCAGTACTTC. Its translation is CASSPRPGRDETQYF. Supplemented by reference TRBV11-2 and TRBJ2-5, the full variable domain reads EAGVAQSPRYKIIEKRQSVAFWCNPISGHATLYWYQQILGQGPKLLIQFQNNGVVDDSQLPKDRFSAERLKGVDSTLKIQPAKLEDSAVYLCASSPRPGRDETQYFGPGTRLLVL.

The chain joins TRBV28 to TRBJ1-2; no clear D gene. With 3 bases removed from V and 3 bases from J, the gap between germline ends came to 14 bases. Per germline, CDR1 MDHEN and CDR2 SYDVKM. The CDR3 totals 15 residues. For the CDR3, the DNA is TGTGCCAGCAGTTTCGTGGGTCGACCTGACTATGGCTACACCTTC. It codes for CASSFVGRPDYGYTF.

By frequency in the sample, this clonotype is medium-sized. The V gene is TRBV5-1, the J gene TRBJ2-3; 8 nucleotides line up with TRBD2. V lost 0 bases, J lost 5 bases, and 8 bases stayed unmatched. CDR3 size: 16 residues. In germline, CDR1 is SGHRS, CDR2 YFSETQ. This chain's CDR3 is CASSLGSAGVRDTQYF. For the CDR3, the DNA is TGCGCCAGCAGCTTGGGTTCAGCGGGAGTTAGAGATACGCAGTATTTT.

CDR3 sequence (DNA): TGTGCCAGCAGACCACTAGCGGGAGTACCCAATGAGCAGTTCTTC. Its protein product is CASRPLAGVPNEQFF. The gene calls are TRBV7-2 and TRBJ2-1; 11 bases line up with TRBD2. The V segment lost 6 bases and the J segment 6 bases; nucleotides outside the gene matches: 7. The CDR3 runs 15 residues. Germline V gene data show CDR1 as SGHTA and CDR2 as FQGNSA.

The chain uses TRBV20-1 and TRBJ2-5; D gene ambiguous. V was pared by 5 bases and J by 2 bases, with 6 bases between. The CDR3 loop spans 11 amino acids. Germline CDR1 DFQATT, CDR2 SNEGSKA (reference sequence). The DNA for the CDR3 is TGCAGTGCTGCCCAACAAGAGACCCAGTACTTC. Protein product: CSAAQQETQYF.

The chain's CDR3 is CASSPGTSGRAEETQYF. The CDR3 DNA follows: TGTGCCAGCAGCCCCGGGACTAGCGGGAGGGCCGAAGAGACCCAGTACTTC. V and J are TRBV12-3 or TRBV12-4 and TRBJ2-5; 16 bases agree with TRBD2. V shed 6 bases and J 3 bases; nucleotides not matched to a gene: 7. The CDR3 is made up of 17 amino acids.

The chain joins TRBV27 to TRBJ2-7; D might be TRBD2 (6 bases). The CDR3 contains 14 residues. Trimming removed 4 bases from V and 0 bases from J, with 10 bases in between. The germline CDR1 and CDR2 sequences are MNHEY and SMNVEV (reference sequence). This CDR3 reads CASSSPGLSYEQYF. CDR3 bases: TGTGCCAGCAGTTCCCCGGGACTCTCCTACGAGCAGTACTTC.

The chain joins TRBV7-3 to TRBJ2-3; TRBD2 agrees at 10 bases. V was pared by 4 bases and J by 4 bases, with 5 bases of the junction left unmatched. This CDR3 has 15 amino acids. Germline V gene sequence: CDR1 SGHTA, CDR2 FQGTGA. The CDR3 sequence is CASSSSGSGADTQYF. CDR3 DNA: TGTGCCAGCAGCTCTAGCGGGAGTGGAGCAGATACGCAGTATTTT.

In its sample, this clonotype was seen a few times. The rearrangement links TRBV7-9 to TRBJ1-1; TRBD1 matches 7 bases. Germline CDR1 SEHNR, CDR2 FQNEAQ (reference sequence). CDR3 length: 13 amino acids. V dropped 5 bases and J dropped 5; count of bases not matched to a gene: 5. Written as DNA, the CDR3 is TGTGCCAGCAGCCGACAGGGCTGGACTGAAGCTTTCTTT. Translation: CASSRQGWTEAFF.